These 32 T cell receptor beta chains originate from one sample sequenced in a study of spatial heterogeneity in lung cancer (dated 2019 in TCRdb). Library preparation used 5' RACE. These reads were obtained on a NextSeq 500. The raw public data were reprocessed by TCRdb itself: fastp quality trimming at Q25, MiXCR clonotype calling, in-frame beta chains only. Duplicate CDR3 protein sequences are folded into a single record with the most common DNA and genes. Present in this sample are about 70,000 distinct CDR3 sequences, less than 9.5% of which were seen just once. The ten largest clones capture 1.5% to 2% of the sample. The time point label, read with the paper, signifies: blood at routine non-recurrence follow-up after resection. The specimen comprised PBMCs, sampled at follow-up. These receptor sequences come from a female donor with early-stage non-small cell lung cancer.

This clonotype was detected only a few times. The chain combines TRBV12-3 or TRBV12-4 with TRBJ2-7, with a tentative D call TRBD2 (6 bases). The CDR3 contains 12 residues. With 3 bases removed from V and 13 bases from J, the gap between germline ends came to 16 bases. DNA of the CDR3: TGTGCCAGCAGTTTCCGGGGGAGCGGCGTTTACTTC. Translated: CASSFRGSGVYF.

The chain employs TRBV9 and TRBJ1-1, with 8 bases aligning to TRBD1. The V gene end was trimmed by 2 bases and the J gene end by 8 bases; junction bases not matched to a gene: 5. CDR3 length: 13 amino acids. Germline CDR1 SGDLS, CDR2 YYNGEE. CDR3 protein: CASSVFDRGEAFF. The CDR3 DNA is TGTGCCAGCAGCGTCTTCGACAGGGGAGAAGCTTTCTTT.

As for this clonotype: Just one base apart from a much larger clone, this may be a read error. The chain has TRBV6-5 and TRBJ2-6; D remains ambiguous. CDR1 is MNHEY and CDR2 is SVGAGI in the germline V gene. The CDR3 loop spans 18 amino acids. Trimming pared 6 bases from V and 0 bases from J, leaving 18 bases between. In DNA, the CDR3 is TGTGCCAGCAGCCCCATAGGTCAGAATCCCTCTGGGGCCAACGTCCTGACTTTC. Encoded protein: CASSPIGQNPSGANVLTF.

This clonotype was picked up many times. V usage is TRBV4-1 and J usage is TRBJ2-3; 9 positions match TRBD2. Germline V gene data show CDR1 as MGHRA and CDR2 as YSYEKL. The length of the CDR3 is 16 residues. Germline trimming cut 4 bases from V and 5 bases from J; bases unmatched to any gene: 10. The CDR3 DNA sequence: TGCGCCAGCAGCCCGCTAGGCGGGAGGGCCTTAGATACGCAGTATTTT. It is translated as CASSPLGGRALDTQYF.

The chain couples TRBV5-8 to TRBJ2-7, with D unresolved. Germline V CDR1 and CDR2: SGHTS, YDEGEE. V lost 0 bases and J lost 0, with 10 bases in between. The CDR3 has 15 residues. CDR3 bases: TGTGCCAGCAGCTTGGACATATCTGCCTCCTACGAGCAGTACTTC. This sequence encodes CASSLDISASYEQYF.

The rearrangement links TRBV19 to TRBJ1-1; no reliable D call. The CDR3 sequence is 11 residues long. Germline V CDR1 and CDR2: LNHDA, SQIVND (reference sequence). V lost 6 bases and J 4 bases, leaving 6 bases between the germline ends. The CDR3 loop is CASRQLTEAFF. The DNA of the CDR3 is TGTGCCAGTAGACAGCTCACTGAAGCTTTCTTT.

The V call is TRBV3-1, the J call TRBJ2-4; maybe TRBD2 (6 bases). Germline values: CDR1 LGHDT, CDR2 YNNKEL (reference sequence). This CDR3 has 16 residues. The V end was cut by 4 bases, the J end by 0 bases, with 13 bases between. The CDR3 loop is CASSPGLQLAKNIQYF. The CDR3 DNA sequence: TGTGCCAGCAGCCCGGGACTGCAGCTAGCCAAAAACATTCAGTACTTC.

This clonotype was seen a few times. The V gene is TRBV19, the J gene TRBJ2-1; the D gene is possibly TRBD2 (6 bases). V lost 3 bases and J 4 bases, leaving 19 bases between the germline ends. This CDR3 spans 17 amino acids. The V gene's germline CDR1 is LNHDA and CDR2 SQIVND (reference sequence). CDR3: CASSIERAVRDYNEQFF. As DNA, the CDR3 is TGTGCCAGTAGTATTGAGCGGGCGGTCAGGGATTACAATGAGCAGTTCTTC.

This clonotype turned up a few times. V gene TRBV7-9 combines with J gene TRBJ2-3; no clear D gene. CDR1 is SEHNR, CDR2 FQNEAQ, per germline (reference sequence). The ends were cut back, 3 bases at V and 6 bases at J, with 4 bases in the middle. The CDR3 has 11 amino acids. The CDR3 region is CASSFPDTQYF. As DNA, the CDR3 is TGTGCCAGCAGCTTTCCCGATACGCAGTATTTT.

CDR3 nucleotides: TGTGCCAGCAGTCTCTTAGGTAACCAGGATACGCAGTATTTT. This encodes CASSLLGNQDTQYF. V is TRBV25-1 and J is TRBJ2-3, with D unresolved. This CDR3 has 14 residues. V was clipped by 5 bases and J by 6 bases, with 15 bases between them. CDR1 and CDR2 (germline): MGHDK, SYGVNS. The complete variable domain, with remaining parts taken from reference TRBV25-1 and TRBJ2-3, reads EADIYQTPRYLVIGTGKKITLECSQTMGHDKMYWYQQDPGMELHLIHYSYGVNSTEKGDLSSESTVSRIRTEHFPLTLESARPSHTSQYLCASSLLGNQDTQYFGPGTRLTVL.

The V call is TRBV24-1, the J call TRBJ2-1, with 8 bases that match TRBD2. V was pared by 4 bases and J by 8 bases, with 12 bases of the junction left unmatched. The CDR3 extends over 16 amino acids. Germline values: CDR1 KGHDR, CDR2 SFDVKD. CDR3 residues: CATSEPGLGREDEQFF. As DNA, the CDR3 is TGTGCCACCAGTGAGCCGGGACTAGGGCGGGAAGATGAGCAGTTCTTC.

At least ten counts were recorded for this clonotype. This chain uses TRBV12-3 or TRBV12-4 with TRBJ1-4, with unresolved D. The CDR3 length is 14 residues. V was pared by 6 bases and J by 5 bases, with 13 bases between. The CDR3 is CASSWEDWNEKLFF. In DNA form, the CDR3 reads TGTGCCAGCAGCTGGGAAGACTGGAATGAAAAACTGTTTTTT.

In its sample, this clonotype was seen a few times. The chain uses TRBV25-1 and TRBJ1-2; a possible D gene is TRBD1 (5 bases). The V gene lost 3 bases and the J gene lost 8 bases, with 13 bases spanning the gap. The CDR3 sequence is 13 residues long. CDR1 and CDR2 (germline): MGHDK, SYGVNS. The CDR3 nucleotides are TGTGCCAGCAGTGATGAGGGGTTATACGGCTACACCTTC. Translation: CASSDEGLYGYTF.

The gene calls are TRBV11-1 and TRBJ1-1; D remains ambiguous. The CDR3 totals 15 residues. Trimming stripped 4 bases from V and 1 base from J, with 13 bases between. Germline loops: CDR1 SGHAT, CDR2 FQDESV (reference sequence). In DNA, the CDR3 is TGTGCCAGCAGCTATACGGGTGTGGGGAACACTGAAGCTTTCTTT. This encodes CASSYTGVGNTEAFF.

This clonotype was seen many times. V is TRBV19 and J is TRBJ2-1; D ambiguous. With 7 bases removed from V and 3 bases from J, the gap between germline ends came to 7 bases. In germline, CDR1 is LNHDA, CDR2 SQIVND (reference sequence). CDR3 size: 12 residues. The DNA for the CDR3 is TGTGCCAGTACAGGAGACTACAATGAGCAGTTCTTC. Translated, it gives CASTGDYNEQFF.

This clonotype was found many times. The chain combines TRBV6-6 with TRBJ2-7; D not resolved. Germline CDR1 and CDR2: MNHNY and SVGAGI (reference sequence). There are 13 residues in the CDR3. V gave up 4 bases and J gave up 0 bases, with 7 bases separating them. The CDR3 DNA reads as TGTGCCAGCAGTTTAGGCTCCTCCTACGAGCAGTACTTC. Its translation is CASSLGSSYEQYF.

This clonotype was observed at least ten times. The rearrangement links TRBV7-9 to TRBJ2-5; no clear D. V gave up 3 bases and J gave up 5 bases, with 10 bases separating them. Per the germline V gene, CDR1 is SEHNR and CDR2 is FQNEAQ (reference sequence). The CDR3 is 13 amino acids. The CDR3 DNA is TGTGCCAGCAGCTTTTGGGGTGAGGAGACCCAGTACTTC. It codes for CASSFWGEETQYF.

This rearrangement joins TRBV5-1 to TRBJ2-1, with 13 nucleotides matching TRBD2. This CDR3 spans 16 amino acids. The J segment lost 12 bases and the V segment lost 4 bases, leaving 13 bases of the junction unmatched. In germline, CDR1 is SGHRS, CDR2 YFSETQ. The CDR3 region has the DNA TGCGCCAGCAGCCAACTAGCGGGAGGGGAATCGGTGCGGCAGTTCTTC. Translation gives CASSQLAGGESVRQFF. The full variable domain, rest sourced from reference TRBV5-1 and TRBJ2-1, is KAGVTQTPRYLIKTRGQQVTLSCSPISGHRSVSWYQQTPGQGLQFLFEYFSETQRNKGNFPGRFSGRQFSNSRSEMNVSTLELGDSALYLCASSQLAGGESVRQFFGPGTRLTVL.

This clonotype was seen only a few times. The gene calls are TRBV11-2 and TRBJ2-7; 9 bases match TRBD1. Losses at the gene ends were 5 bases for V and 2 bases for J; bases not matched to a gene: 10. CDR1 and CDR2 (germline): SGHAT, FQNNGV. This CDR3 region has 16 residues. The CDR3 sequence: CASSPILGQGTYEQYF. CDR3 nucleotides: TGTGCCAGCAGCCCAATCCTCGGACAGGGGACCTACGAGCAGTACTTC.

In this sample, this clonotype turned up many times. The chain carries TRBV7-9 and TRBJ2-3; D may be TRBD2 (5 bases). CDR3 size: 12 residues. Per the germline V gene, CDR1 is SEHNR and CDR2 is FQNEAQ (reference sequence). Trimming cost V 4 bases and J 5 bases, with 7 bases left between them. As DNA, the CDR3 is TGTGCCAGCAGCTATAGCGAAGATACGCAGTATTTT. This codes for CASSYSEDTQYF. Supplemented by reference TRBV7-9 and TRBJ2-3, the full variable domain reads DTGVSQNPRHKITKRGQNVTFRCDPISEHNRLYWYRQTLGQGPEFLTYFQNEAQLEKSRLLSDRFSAERPKGSFSTLEIQRTEQGDSAMYLCASSYSEDTQYFGPGTRLTVL.

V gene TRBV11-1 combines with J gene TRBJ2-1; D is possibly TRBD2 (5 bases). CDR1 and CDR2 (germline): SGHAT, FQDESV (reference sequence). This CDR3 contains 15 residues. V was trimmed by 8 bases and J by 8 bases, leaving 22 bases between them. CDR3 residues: CASHNRLAGYHEQFF. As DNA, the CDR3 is TGTGCCAGCCATAACCGCCTAGCCGGGTATCATGAGCAGTTCTTC.

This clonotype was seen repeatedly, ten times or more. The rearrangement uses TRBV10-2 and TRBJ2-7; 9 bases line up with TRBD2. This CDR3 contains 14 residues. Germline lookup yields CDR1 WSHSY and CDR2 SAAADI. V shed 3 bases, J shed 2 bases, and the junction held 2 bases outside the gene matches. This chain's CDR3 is CASSDSSGTYEQYF. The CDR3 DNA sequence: TGCGCCAGCAGTGATTCTAGCGGGACCTACGAGCAGTACTTC.

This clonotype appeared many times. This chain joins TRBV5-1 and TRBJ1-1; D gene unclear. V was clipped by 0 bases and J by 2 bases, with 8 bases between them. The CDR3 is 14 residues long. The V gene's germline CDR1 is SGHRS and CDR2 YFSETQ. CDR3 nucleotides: TGCGCCAGCAGCTTGGCCCCTGAAAACACTGAAGCTTTCTTT. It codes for CASSLAPENTEAFF.

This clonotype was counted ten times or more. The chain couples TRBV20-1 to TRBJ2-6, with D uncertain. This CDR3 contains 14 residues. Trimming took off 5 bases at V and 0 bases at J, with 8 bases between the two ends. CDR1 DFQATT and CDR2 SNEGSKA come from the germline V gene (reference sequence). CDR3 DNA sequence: TGCAGTGCTCCCCGAGGCTCTGGGGCCAACGTCCTGACTTTC. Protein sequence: CSAPRGSGANVLTF.

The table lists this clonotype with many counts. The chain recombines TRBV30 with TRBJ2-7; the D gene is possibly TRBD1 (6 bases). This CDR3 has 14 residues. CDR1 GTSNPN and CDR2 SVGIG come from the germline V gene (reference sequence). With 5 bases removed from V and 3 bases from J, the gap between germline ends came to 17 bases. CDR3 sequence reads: CAWSDRPTYYEQYF. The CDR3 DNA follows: TGTGCCTGGTCGGACAGACCGACGTACTACGAGCAGTACTTC.

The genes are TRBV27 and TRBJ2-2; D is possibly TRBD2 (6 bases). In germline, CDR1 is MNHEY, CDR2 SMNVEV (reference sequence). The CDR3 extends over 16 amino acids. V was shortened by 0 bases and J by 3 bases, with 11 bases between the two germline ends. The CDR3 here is CASSLSSGGYTGELFF. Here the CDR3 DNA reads TGTGCCAGCAGTTTATCAAGTGGGGGGTACACCGGGGAGCTGTTTTTT.

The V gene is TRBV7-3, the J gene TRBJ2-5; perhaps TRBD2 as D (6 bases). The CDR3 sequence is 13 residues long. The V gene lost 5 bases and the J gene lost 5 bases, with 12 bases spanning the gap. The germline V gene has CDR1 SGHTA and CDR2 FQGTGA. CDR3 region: CASSLTRRETQYF. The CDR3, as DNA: TGTGCCAGCAGCCTGACTAGAAGGGAGACCCAGTACTTC.

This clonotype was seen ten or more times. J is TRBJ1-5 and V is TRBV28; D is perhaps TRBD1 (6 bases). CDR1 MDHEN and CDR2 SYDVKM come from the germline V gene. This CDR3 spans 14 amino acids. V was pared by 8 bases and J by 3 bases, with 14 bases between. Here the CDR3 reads CASPSGDINQPQHF. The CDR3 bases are TGTGCCAGCCCCTCGGGGGACATCAATCAGCCCCAGCATTTT.

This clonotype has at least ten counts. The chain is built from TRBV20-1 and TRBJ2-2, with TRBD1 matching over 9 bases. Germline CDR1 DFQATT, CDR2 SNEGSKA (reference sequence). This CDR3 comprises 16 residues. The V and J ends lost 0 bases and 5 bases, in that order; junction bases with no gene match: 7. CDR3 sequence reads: CSARDRDRENTGELFF. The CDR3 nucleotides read TGCAGTGCTAGAGATAGGGACAGGGAAAATACCGGGGAGCTGTTTTTT.

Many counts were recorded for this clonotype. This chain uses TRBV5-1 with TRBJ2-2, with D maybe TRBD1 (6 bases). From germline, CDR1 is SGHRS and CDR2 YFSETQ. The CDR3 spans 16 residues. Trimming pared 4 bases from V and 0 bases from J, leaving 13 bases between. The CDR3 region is CASSTRTDPNTGELFF. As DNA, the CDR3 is TGCGCCAGCAGCACTAGGACAGACCCGAACACCGGGGAGCTGTTTTTT.

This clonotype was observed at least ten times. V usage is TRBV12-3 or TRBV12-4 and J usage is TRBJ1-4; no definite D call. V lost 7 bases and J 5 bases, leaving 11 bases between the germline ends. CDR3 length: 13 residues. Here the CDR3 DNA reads TGTGCCAGCAACCAGGCGCTCAATGAAAAACTGTTTTTT. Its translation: CASNQALNEKLFF.

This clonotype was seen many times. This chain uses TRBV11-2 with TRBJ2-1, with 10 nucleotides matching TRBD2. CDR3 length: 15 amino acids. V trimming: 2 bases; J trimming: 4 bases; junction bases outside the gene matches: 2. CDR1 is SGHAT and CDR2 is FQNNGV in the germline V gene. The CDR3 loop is CASSLSSGRYNEQFF. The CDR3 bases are TGTGCCAGCAGCTTATCTAGCGGGAGATACAATGAGCAGTTCTTC.